The T cell receptor beta chain described here comes from a study of regulatory T cells in long-lasting Graves disease. Study-wide results and caveats: Favoring TRBV28, TRBJ1-2 and TRBJ2-5 was a feature seen in persistent disease. Those with persistent Graves' had less TCR diversity than newly diagnosed patients.

In this sample, this clonotype turned up many times. Its antigen is unidentified. Time point described: newly diagnosed GD, antithyroid drugs for less than 3 months. The TCR library used RNA extracted from PBMCs. Germline CDR1 is DFQATT and CDR2 is SNEGSKA (reference sequence). Trimming at V came to 0 bases and at J to 9 bases, leaving 8 bases not matched to a gene. The CDR3 totals 16 residues. With iRepertoire HTBI primers and Arm-PCR of CDR3 regions, TCR beta libraries were built. TCRdb used MiXCR to reprocess the multiplex PCR reads, holding one entry per CDR3 protein. The data hold roughly 420,000 distinct CDR3 sequences, with roughly 17% observed a single time. The same sample was also studied in work on T cells in Graves' hyperthyroidism and ophthalmopathy.

This clonotype originated in a woman younger than 30 with Graves disease. The chain uses TRBV20-1 and TRBJ2-1; 13 bases line up with TRBD2. The sequencing here drew on peripheral blood mononuclear cells (PBMCs), taken at new diagnosis, from a patient treated with antithyroid drugs. This CDR3 is CSARDLGGLAGVEQFF. CDR3 sequence (DNA): TGCAGTGCTAGAGATCTTGGTGGACTAGCGGGAGTTGAGCAGTTCTTC.